Below are 26 T cell receptor beta chains sequenced from a single sample in a study of type 1 regulatory T cells. TCRdb analysed the reads with MiXCR anew, one entry per CDR3 protein. The sample carries about 100,000 distinct CDR3 sequences, roughly 30% recorded once. Sample: CD4+ T cells, either the whole sample or a sorted fraction (not recorded which). Source of these receptors: a human donor in good health.

In this sample, this clonotype turned up once. CDR3 loop: CASSLAYGNEQFF. CDR3 bases: TGTGCCAGCAGCTTGGCGTACGGCAATGAGCAGTTCTTC. The chain employs TRBV5-4 and TRBJ2-1; D is ambiguous. The CDR3 covers 13 residues. Germline V CDR1 and CDR2: SGHNT, YYREEE (reference sequence). The germline V and J ends were trimmed by 0 bases and 6 bases, with 7 bases remaining between them.

This sequence joins TRBV4-1 and TRBJ2-5, with TRBD2 identical over 9 bases. The J segment lost 5 bases and the V segment lost 0 bases, leaving 13 bases of the junction unmatched. CDR3 length equals 18 residues. Germline loops: CDR1 MGHRA, CDR2 YSYEKL. CDR3 sequence: CASSQEGLGLAGSETQYF. CDR3 nucleotides: TGCGCCAGCAGCCAAGAGGGTTTGGGTCTAGCGGGATCGGAGACCCAGTACTTC.

This clonotype was detected only a few times. The V call is TRBV20-1, the J call TRBJ1-2; D is undetermined. The CDR3 is 12 amino acids. The V gene lost 3 bases and the J gene lost 3 bases, with 8 bases spanning the gap. Germline CDR1 and CDR2: DFQATT and SNEGSKA (reference sequence). The chain's CDR3 is CSASPNHYGYTF. The DNA of the CDR3 is TGCAGTGCTAGCCCCAACCACTATGGCTACACCTTC.

This clonotype came up a few times. The chain links TRBV3-1 to TRBJ2-3, with D unresolved. Germline V gene data show CDR1 as LGHDT and CDR2 as YNNKEL (reference sequence). V lost 3 bases to trimming and J lost 4 bases, with 14 bases between them. The length of the CDR3 is 15 residues. The CDR3: CASSHGGPKSDTQYF. In nucleotides, the CDR3 is TGTGCCAGCAGCCATGGCGGCCCGAAGTCAGATACGCAGTATTTT.

This clonotype came up a few times. The V and J genes are TRBV28 and TRBJ1-2; 8 bases fit TRBD1. CDR3 length equals 15 residues. The V gene's germline CDR1 is MDHEN and CDR2 SYDVKM. V lost 7 bases and J lost 6; bases outside the gene matches: 13. The CDR3 reads CASISSRTGSDGYTF. DNA for the CDR3: TGTGCCAGCATCTCTTCCCGGACAGGGTCCGATGGCTACACCTTC.

This clonotype turned up a few times. CDR3 region: CASSRLAGSYEQYF. The CDR3 bases are TGTGCCAGCAGCCGACTAGCGGGATCCTACGAGCAGTACTTC. The rearrangement links TRBV7-9 to TRBJ2-7, with 11 bases that match TRBD2. Trimming at V came to 5 bases and at J to 1 base, leaving 1 base not matched to a gene. The germline V gene encodes CDR1 SEHNR and CDR2 FQNEAQ (reference sequence). CDR3 length equals 14 residues. Filled out from reference TRBV7-9 and TRBJ2-7, the complete variable domain reads DTGVSQNPRHKITKRGQNVTFRCDPISEHNRLYWYRQTLGQGPEFLTYFQNEAQLEKSRLLSDRFSAERPKGSFSTLEIQRTEQGDSAMYLCASSRLAGSYEQYFGPGTRLTVT.

The rearrangement joins TRBV7-2 to TRBJ2-2; 8 positions agree with TRBD1. The CDR3 length is 16 residues. J was trimmed by 6 bases and V by 5 bases; bases with no gene match: 11. Germline CDR1 reads SGHTA; CDR2 reads FQGNSA. CDR3 residues: CASSTYRDRRPGELFF. The DNA of the CDR3 is TGTGCCAGCAGCACATACCGGGACAGGCGGCCCGGGGAGCTGTTTTTT.

The chain couples TRBV20-1 to TRBJ2-7; a possible D gene is TRBD1 (6 bases). V lost 1 base, J lost 0 bases, and 13 bases lay in between. CDR1 is DFQATT and CDR2 is SNEGSKA in the germline V gene (reference sequence). The CDR3 loop spans 15 amino acids. The CDR3 DNA sequence: TGCAGTGCTAGAGGAGGAACAGGGTCCTCCTACGAGCAGTACTTC. Translated: CSARGGTGSSYEQYF.

The chain recombines TRBV7-2 with TRBJ2-2; 10 bases fit TRBD2. Germline lookup yields CDR1 SGHTA and CDR2 FQGNSA. This CDR3 spans 15 amino acids. The ends lost 2 bases at V and 6 bases at J; junction bases unmatched: 3. The chain's CDR3 is CASSLTTSGAGELFF. The DNA for the CDR3 is TGTGCCAGCAGCTTAACAACTAGCGGGGCCGGGGAGCTGTTTTTT. The full variable domain, its missing parts supplied by reference TRBV7-2 and TRBJ2-2, is GAGVSQSPSNKVTEKGKDVELRCDPISGHTALYWYRQSLGQGLEFLIYFQGNSAPDKSGLPSDRFSAERTGGSVSTLTIQRTQQEDSAVYLCASSLTTSGAGELFFGEGSRLTVL.

J is TRBJ2-6 and V is TRBV11-2, with a possible D match to TRBD1 (5 bases). V lost 6 bases and J 0 bases, leaving 15 bases between the germline ends. The CDR3 has 17 amino acids. CDR1 SGHAT and CDR2 FQNNGV come from the germline V gene. CDR3 nucleotides: TGTGCCAGCAGAGACCGTGACAGTTCCTCTGGGGCCAACGTCCTGACTTTC. It encodes CASRDRDSSSGANVLTF.

The chain links TRBV5-1 to TRBJ1-1; TRBD1 matches at 9 bases. Germline V gives CDR1 SGHRS, CDR2 YFSETQ. V dropped 4 bases and J dropped 0; count of bases not matched to a gene: 10. This CDR3 is 17 amino acids long. CDR3 sequence (DNA): TGCGCCAGCAGCACCGGCCGGAGGGACAGGGTGAACACTGAAGCTTTCTTT. This gives the protein CASSTGRRDRVNTEAFF.

This chain joins TRBV20-1 and TRBJ2-7; D is possibly TRBD1 (6 bases). The V and J ends lost 5 bases and 5 bases respectively, with 13 bases between them. The CDR3 is made up of 12 amino acids. Per the germline V gene, CDR1 is DFQATT and CDR2 is SNEGSKA (reference sequence). Here the CDR3 reads CSAEQGLDEQYF. The CDR3 DNA is TGCAGTGCTGAACAGGGTCTCGACGAGCAGTACTTC.

The V call is TRBV7-9, the J call TRBJ2-7; 9 bases line up with TRBD1. Germline CDR1 and CDR2: SEHNR and FQNEAQ (reference sequence). This CDR3 spans 12 amino acids. The V gene end was trimmed by 11 bases and the J gene end by 4 bases; junction bases not matched to a gene: 6. The CDR3 region has the DNA TGTGCCGGGGGACAGGGTCCGTACGAGCAGTACTTC. Translating gives CAGGQGPYEQYF.

The chain couples TRBV2 to TRBJ2-1, with D possibly being TRBD1 (6 bases). Germline V gene lookup returns CDR1 SNHLY and CDR2 FYNNEI. The CDR3 contains 13 residues. Trimming removed 7 bases from V and 5 bases from J, with 12 bases in between. CDR3 protein: CASIFGQHNEQFF. For the CDR3, the DNA is TGTGCCAGCATTTTTGGACAGCACAATGAGCAGTTCTTC.

Many counts were recorded for this clonotype. The V gene is TRBV20-1, the J gene TRBJ1-5, with D uncertain. Germline V gives CDR1 DFQATT, CDR2 SNEGSKA (reference sequence). The CDR3 spans 13 residues. The V and J ends lost 4 bases and 4 bases respectively, with 11 bases between them. Written as DNA, the CDR3 is TGCAGTGCTACAGAGTCGGGGAATCAGCCCCAGCATTTT. It yields the protein CSATESGNQPQHF.

This clonotype was picked up a small number of times. The chain recombines TRBV20-1 with TRBJ2-2; maybe TRBD2 (6 bases). This CDR3 has 14 amino acids. V lost 6 bases and J lost 6, with 17 bases in between. Per the germline V gene, CDR1 is DFQATT and CDR2 is SNEGSKA (reference sequence). CDR3 sequence (DNA): TGCAGTGCATTTAGCGAGGGAGGATCCGGGGAGCTGTTTTTT. It is translated as CSAFSEGGSGELFF.

V gene TRBV6-2 or TRBV6-3 combines with J gene TRBJ1-2; D not certain. CDR1 and CDR2 from the germline V gene are MNHEY and SVGEGT. Trimming removed 7 bases from V and 1 base from J, with 13 bases in between. The CDR3 is 14 residues long. In DNA form, the CDR3 reads TGTGCCAGCACGACTCACAGTTTTAACTATGGCTACACCTTC. Amino acids: CASTTHSFNYGYTF.

Remarks on this clonotype: Given a much more abundant clone one base away, this may be a read error. For the CDR3, the DNA is TGTGCCAACAGCCAAGATGACCGGGGTGAAGAAGCTTTCTTT. Translating it yields CANSQDDRGEEAFF. The genes are TRBV3-1 and TRBJ1-1; D is undetermined. This CDR3 has 14 amino acids. CDR1 and CDR2 (germline): LGHDT, YNNKEL (reference sequence).

This clonotype was detected only a few times. This chain links TRBV29-1 with TRBJ2-7; the match to TRBD1 covers 10 bases. The CDR3 sequence is 12 residues long. Trimming at V came to 6 bases and at J to 2 bases, leaving 1 base not matched to a gene. Germline loops: CDR1 SQVTM, CDR2 ANQGSEA. CDR3 sequence (DNA): TGCAGCGTGGGACAGGGGACCTACGAGCAGTACTTC. This codes for CSVGQGTYEQYF.

This clonotype has ten or more counts. The V and J genes are TRBV10-3 and TRBJ2-5, with 9 bases identical to TRBD2. CDR1 and CDR2 from the germline V gene are ENHRY and SYGVKD. The CDR3 has 15 residues. The trim removed 9 bases at V and 0 bases at J, leaving 8 bases unmatched. CDR3 coding DNA: TGTGCCATTAAAGGCAAGCGGGAGGACCAAGAGACCCAGTACTTC. Translating it yields CAIKGKREDQETQYF.

The chain employs TRBV19 and TRBJ1-1, with D possibly matching TRBD1 (6 bases). Between the trimmed V and J ends, which lost 5 bases and 4 bases, there was a span of 17 bases. The CDR3 sequence is 15 residues long. CDR1 is LNHDA and CDR2 is SQIVND in the germline V gene (reference sequence). DNA of the CDR3: TGTGCCAGTAGTGTGGGAACACAGGGAAGCACTGAAGCTTTCTTT. The encoded protein is CASSVGTQGSTEAFF.

This clonotype has more than one count but fewer than ten. This chain connects TRBV19 to TRBJ1-5; D might be TRBD1 (6 bases). CDR3 length: 13 residues. Trimming took 9 bases from V and 0 from J, leaving 9 bases between them. The germline V gene has CDR1 LNHDA and CDR2 SQIVND (reference sequence). The CDR3 DNA sequence: TGTGCCAGCAACAGGGATAGCAATCAGCCCCAGCATTTT. Translation gives CASNRDSNQPQHF.

Comments on this clonotype: At one end the junction does not follow the germline gene, possibly because of a read error. The rearrangement uses TRBV27 and TRBJ1-6; D call uncertain. This CDR3 spans 12 amino acids. Germline V gives CDR1 MNHEY, CDR2 SMNVEV (reference sequence). The CDR3, as DNA: TGTGCCGGCAGTTTCTTGGATTCACCCCTCCACTTT. Translation: CAGSFLDSPLHF.

The rearrangement uses TRBV7-2 and TRBJ2-5; D gene unclear. In germline, CDR1 is SGHTA, CDR2 FQGNSA. The CDR3 has 14 amino acids. The V gene lost 0 bases and the J gene lost 0 bases, with 5 bases spanning the gap. The CDR3 DNA sequence: TGTGCCAGCAGCTTAGCCGAGAACCAAGAGACCCAGTACTTC. Protein: CASSLAENQETQYF.

With respect to this clonotype: This CDR3 is missing its conserved last phenylalanine or tryptophan, likely due to a read error. The V and J genes are TRBV29-1 and TRBJ2-7; tentatively, D is TRBD2 (5 bases). Trimming cost V 3 bases and J 3 bases, with 15 bases left between them. This CDR3 has 14 amino acids. Germline lookup yields CDR1 SQVTM and CDR2 ANQGSEA. CDR3 nucleotides: TGCAGCGTTGACCTGGGTGGGAGTGGCTACGAGCAGTACTCC. This codes for CSVDLGGSGYEQYS.

This clonotype has just a few counts. The chain combines TRBV9 with TRBJ2-7, with D possibly TRBD2 on 5 matching bases. Trimming pared 4 bases from V and 5 bases from J, leaving 19 bases between. CDR3 length: 15 amino acids. In germline, CDR1 is SGDLS, CDR2 YYNGEE. This CDR3 reads CASSREVGAVDEQYF. For the CDR3, the DNA is TGTGCCAGCAGCAGAGAGGTGGGAGCGGTCGACGAGCAGTACTTC.